The source of this TCR beta chain is a study of blood T cell repertoires in COVID-19. Turning to the study itself: Samples taken during acute and convalescent COVID-19 were collected in the United States, Italy and Spain. T cells, B-cell-depleted T cells, or PBMCs provided the cDNA or gDNA that served as material.

In the source study's methods: By means of reference gene primer amplification, nucleated cell counts were estimated. The repertoire was sequenced with immunoSEQ multiplex PCR; TCRdb's copy has only in-frame clones and lacks some. V and J calls plus clone size are reproduced from that table; the DNA served to infer D and trimming. This sample has 210,000 or so clones, with about 90% found just once. This TCR was sampled from a middle-aged man with active or convalescent COVID-19. Sequenced material: peripheral blood.

The CDR3 DNA reads as TGTGCCAGCAGCTCGGCCAGGGTTTGGGGCGAGACCCAGTACTTC. Translated: CASSSARVWGETQYF. The chain joins TRBV11-2 to TRBJ2-5; perhaps TRBD1 as D (5 bases). V was shortened by 4 bases and J by 5 bases, with 17 bases between the two germline ends. The CDR3 is made up of 15 amino acids. The germline CDR1 and CDR2 sequences are SGHAT and FQNNGV.